Below, 5 T cell receptor beta chains from the same sample are listed, as sequenced in a study of CD8+ T cells in alopecia areata listed by TCRdb under 2018. Libraries came from the immunoSEQ multiplex PCR assay. RNA was extracted from all samples and reverse transcribed into cDNA as template for TCR sequencing. The clones in this table, taken by TCRdb from immuneACCESS, are in-frame only. Not every clone is retained; where verified, under half of the shortfall comes from an unresolved V gene, and the cause of the rest is unknown. Counted in this sample were about 120,000 clones; approximately 49% of them appeared once. The ten largest clones add up to roughly 20% of the sample. The time point label here, explained by the study, means: baseline before oral tofacitinib. The input for sequencing was CD8+ T cells sorted from blood, taken at week 0. The source is a human donor with alopecia areata.

This clone appeared a few times. The chain has TRBV23-1 and TRBJ1-6, with a tentative D call TRBD1 (6 bases). TRBV23-1 is an open reading frame whose function is uncertain. Trimming shortened V by 6 bases and J by 6 bases, and 12 bases separated the two germline ends. This CDR3 spans 14 amino acids. The CDR3 loop reads CASRRQEPNSPLHF. CDR3 in DNA: TGCGCCAGCAGGAGACAGGAGCCTAATTCACCCCTCCACTTT.

This chain connects TRBV9 to TRBJ2-3; 8 positions agree with TRBD1. V lost 0 bases to trimming and J lost 4 bases; unmatched junction nucleotides: 10. The CDR3 sequence is 17 residues long. CDR1 and CDR2 from the germline V gene are SGDLS and YYNGEE. The DNA of the CDR3 is TGTGCCAGCAGCGTAGAGAAGACAGGGGTCAACGCAGATACGCAGTATTTT. Translation: CASSVEKTGVNADTQYF.

This chain links TRBV9 with TRBJ1-5, with 11 bases lining up with TRBD1. J lost 2 bases, V lost 4 bases, and 14 bases had no gene match. The V gene's germline CDR1 is SGDLS and CDR2 YYNGEE. There are 19 residues in the CDR3. CDR3 nucleotides: TGTGCCAGCAGCCCCGACTGGGACAGGGGGAAGGAGGGCAATCAGCCCCAGCATTTT. This gives the protein CASSPDWDRGKEGNQPQHF.

The chain is built from TRBV27 and TRBJ2-1; 7 nucleotides match TRBD2. The length of the CDR3 is 18 residues. Unmatched junction bases numbered 19, after V lost 5 bases and J lost 6 bases. CDR1 and CDR2 (germline): MNHEY, SMNVEV (reference sequence). The CDR3 DNA reads TGTGCCAGCAGTCCAGGGACTACAAGACGAGAATTAATCAATGAGCAGTTCTTC. Protein product: CASSPGTTRRELINEQFF.

This clone appeared a few times. V is TRBV7-8 and J is TRBJ1-5, with no clear D. Germline CDR1 and CDR2: SGHVS and FQNEAQ. The V end was cut by 5 bases, the J end by 7 bases, with 9 bases between. CDR3 length: 12 amino acids. The CDR3, as DNA: TGTGCCAGCAGCCCCCCAATGCAGCCCCAGCATTTT. Its translation is CASSPPMQPQHF.